The TCR beta chain described here comes from a study of blood T cell repertoires in COVID-19. Measured with immunoSEQ multiplex PCR; TCRdb has only the in-frame clones, and not every one. The table has 200,000 to 300,000 clones, around 85% seen once; the top ten hold more than 2.5%. There are 14 residues in the CDR3. The V end lost 8 bases, the J end lost 9 bases, and 23 bases lay between the germline ends. Germline-derived CDR1 and CDR2 are SGHTA and FQGNSA. This chain links TRBV7-2 with TRBJ2-7; perhaps TRBD2 as D (6 bases). This TCR was sampled from a woman aged 30 to 39 who had recovered from COVID-19. The sample consisted of peripheral blood. The CDR3 region has the DNA TGTGCCAGCGGACCAGTGGGGGGAATAGATAGGCAGTACTTC. Translation: CASGPVGGIDRQYF.